A selection of T cell receptor beta chains follows, all from one sample in a study of T-cell memory formation after mild COVID-19. TCRdb re-called the 5' RACE reads with MiXCR, one entry per CDR3 protein. The sample holds a few hundred thousand distinct CDR3 sequences, 8% to 9.5% seen once. What was sequenced was PBMCs or a T cell subset sorted from them (not recorded which). These receptors came from a young man who had mild COVID-19 (a few samples of this study predate the infection). Cell type and time point are not known. The CDR3 runs from the conserved cysteine through the conserved F or W. A D gene is named only where the DNA matches it firmly. Size values are once, few and many counts, or a class for expanded clones, and some rows have none.

D: NA; size: NA; V: TRBV7-2; J: TRBJ2-1; DNA: TGTGCCAGCAGCCCTGAACGGGGGAGGCTACCGTTC; CDR3: CASSPERGRLPF
D: TRBD1; size: few; V: TRBV6-6; J: TRBJ1-6; DNA: TGTGCCAGCACCCCGCAGCAGGGGGGATCACCCCTCCACTTT; CDR3: CASTPQQGGSPLHF
D: NA; size: NA; V: TRBV5-1; J: TRBJ1-1; DNA: TGCGCCAGCAGCTTGTTAAAGGGACGGAACACTGAAGCTTTCTTT; CDR3: CASSLLKGRNTEAFF
D: NA; size: NA; V: TRBV4-1; J: TRBJ1-6; DNA: TGCGCCAGCAGCCAAGCTGGATCGGGGACCAATAATTCACCCCTCCACTTT; CDR3: CASSQAGSGTNNSPLHF
D: NA; size: few; V: TRBV29-1; J: TRBJ2-1; DNA: TGCAGCGTTGTTCTCTCCCTCTCCTACAATGAGCAGTTCTTC; CDR3: CSVVLSLSYNEQFF
D: TRBD1; size: NA; V: TRBV12-3/TRBV12-4; J: TRBJ1-6; DNA: TGTGCCAGCAGTTTAGCTGGCTCAGGGGGGGCGAATACCTCACCCCTCCACTTT; CDR3: CASSLAGSGGANTSPLHF
D: NA; size: many; V: TRBV7-2; J: TRBJ2-1; DNA: TGTGCCAGCACGTTAGTAGGGGCCATATACAATGAGCAGTTCTTC; CDR3: CASTLVGAIYNEQFF
D: NA; size: few; V: TRBV5-1; J: TRBJ2-5; DNA: TGCGCCAGCAGCTTGTTCCAGGGGAAAGAGACCCAGTACTTC; CDR3: CASSLFQGKETQYF
D: NA; size: few; V: TRBV4-2; J: TRBJ1-1; DNA: TGTGCCAGCAGCCAACGCGGGGGGGGCACTGAAGCTTTCTTT; CDR3: CASSQRGGGTEAFF
D: TRBD2; size: few; V: TRBV7-2; J: TRBJ2-3; DNA: TGTGCCAGCAGCTTTGGGAGGGGAGCAGATACGCAGTATTTT; CDR3: CASSFGRGADTQYF
D: NA; size: few; V: TRBV6-5; J: TRBJ2-1; DNA: TGTGCCAGCAGTTACTCAGGGGAGAGGACCAATGAGCAGTTCTTC; CDR3: CASSYSGERTNEQFF
D: TRBD1; size: many; V: TRBV12-3/TRBV12-4; J: TRBJ2-5; DNA: TGTGCCAGCCGTACAGGGGTAGTAGCAGAGACCCAGTACTTC; CDR3: CASRTGVVAETQYF
D: NA; size: few; V: TRBV6-2/TRBV6-3; J: TRBJ1-3; DNA: TGTGCCAGCAGTTGGACCGCAGGAAACACCATATATTTT; CDR3: CASSWTAGNTIYF
D: NA; size: NA; V: TRBV29-1; J: TRBJ1-1; DNA: TGCAGAGTTGAACCCCCCGAGGGGGTGAACACTGAAGCTTTCTTT; CDR3: CRVEPPEGVNTEAFF
D: NA; size: many; V: TRBV15; J: TRBJ1-2; DNA: TGTGCCACCAGCAGAGCCGGGACCCCCGGGAATGGCTACACCTTC; CDR3: CATSRAGTPGNGYTF
D: NA; size: few; V: TRBV4-3; J: TRBJ2-3; DNA: TGCGCCAGCAGCCAGACGATCCGCACAGATACGCAGTATTTT; CDR3: CASSQTIRTDTQYF
D: NA; size: few; V: TRBV7-2; J: TRBJ1-6; DNA: TGTGCCAGCAGGCTCCGGGGGGGCTCTGCTTCACCCCTCCACTTT; CDR3: CASRLRGGSASPLHF
D: NA; size: many; V: TRBV9; J: TRBJ2-7; DNA: TGTGCCAGCAGCCGCGGGGGGACAGGGACCTACGAGCAGTACTTC; CDR3: CASSRGGTGTYEQYF
D: NA; size: few; V: TRBV4-1; J: TRBJ2-7; DNA: TGCGCCAGCAGCCAAGATCTGAGACAACTCTACGAGCAGTACTTC; CDR3: CASSQDLRQLYEQYF
D: NA; size: NA; V: TRBV3-1; J: TRBJ2-1; DNA: TGTGCCAGCAGCCCCAGGGGTGGTGAGCAGTTCTTC; CDR3: CASSPRGGEQFF
D: TRBD2; size: many; V: TRBV7-3; J: TRBJ2-1; DNA: TGTGCCAGCAGCCGACTAGCGGACTCCTACAATGAGCAGTTCTTC; CDR3: CASSRLADSYNEQFF
D: NA; size: NA; V: TRBV20-1; J: TRBJ1-2; DNA: TGCAGTGCTAGAGGTGGAGACCGGATTAACTATGGCTACACCTTC; CDR3: CSARGGDRINYGYTF
D: TRBD1; size: few; V: TRBV11-1; J: TRBJ1-1; DNA: TGTGCCAGCAGCCCACACGGGACAGATACTGAAGCTTTCTTT; CDR3: CASSPHGTDTEAFF
D: NA; size: NA; V: TRBV20-1; J: TRBJ2-3; DNA: TGCAGTGCTAGAGGCGGTCAAGTTAACACAGATACGCAGTATTTT; CDR3: CSARGGQVNTDTQYF
D: NA; size: few; V: TRBV20-1; J: TRBJ2-3; DNA: TGCAGTGCTAGTGTGGTTGGCCGGAGCACAGATACGCAGTATTTT; CDR3: CSASVVGRSTDTQYF
D: NA; size: many; V: TRBV12-3/TRBV12-4; J: TRBJ2-2; DNA: TGTGCCAGCAGTCTCCAGAGAACCGGGGAGCTGTTTTTT; CDR3: CASSLQRTGELFF
D: NA; size: few; V: TRBV7-2; J: TRBJ1-2; DNA: TGTGCCAGCAGCTTAGCGGGAAGGGGCTACACCTTC; CDR3: CASSLAGRGYTF
D: NA; size: few; V: TRBV6-6; J: TRBJ1-5; DNA: TGTGCCAGCAGTTACAAGGGTGGTGCAGGGGACGGATCTTCCCGGGCCCAGCATTTT; CDR3: CASSYKGGAGDGSSRAQHF
D: NA; size: few; V: TRBV5-6; J: TRBJ1-1; DNA: TGTGCCAGCAGCCCGGTCTCCGGGACAAAAGTCGGGACTGAAGCTTTCTTT; CDR3: CASSPVSGTKVGTEAFF
D: NA; size: NA; V: TRBV5-1; J: TRBJ1-2; DNA: TGCGCCAGCAGCCGCTCTCTTGGCCGTAACTATGGCTACACCTTC; CDR3: CASSRSLGRNYGYTF
D: TRBD1; size: few; V: TRBV5-4; J: TRBJ1-2; DNA: TGTGCCAGCAGCCCGGTCGGTGACAGGGCTAATGGCTACACCTTC; CDR3: CASSPVGDRANGYTF
D: NA; size: many; V: TRBV4-1; J: TRBJ2-4; DNA: TGCGCCAGCAGCCAAGGGGTGTTACGGGGTAGGAACATTCAGTACTTC; CDR3: CASSQGVLRGRNIQYF
D: NA; size: NA; V: TRBV29-1; J: TRBJ2-1; DNA: TGCAGCGTTGATGGGGCGGGGGCAGCTCCCTACAATGAGCAGTTCTTC; CDR3: CSVDGAGAAPYNEQFF
D: NA; size: few; V: TRBV5-1; J: TRBJ2-5; DNA: TGCGCCAGCAGCTTGTTGTCTAGCGCTCTCGAGACCCAGTACTTC; CDR3: CASSLLSSALETQYF
D: NA; size: NA; V: TRBV7-2; J: TRBJ2-1; DNA: TGTGCCAGCAGCTTATGGCCAGCCAATGAGCAGTTCTTC; CDR3: CASSLWPANEQFF
D: NA; size: NA; V: TRBV4-3; J: TRBJ1-4; DNA: TGCGCCAGCAGCCAAGATAGGGCCGAAAAACTGTTTTTT; CDR3: CASSQDRAEKLFF
D: NA; size: many; V: TRBV6-6; J: TRBJ2-3; DNA: TGTGCCACTAACCGGGACGTTACAGATACGCAGTATTTT; CDR3: CATNRDVTDTQYF
D: TRBD1; size: NA; V: TRBV6-6; J: TRBJ1-6; DNA: TGTGCCAGCAGTCTCCCCCTAACAGGGGTCACCTATAATTCACCCCTCCACTTT; CDR3: CASSLPLTGVTYNSPLHF
D: NA; size: few; V: TRBV7-9; J: TRBJ1-5; DNA: TGTGCCAGCAGCTTGGGCCAGGGAGGGCCCCAGCATTTT; CDR3: CASSLGQGGPQHF
D: NA; size: NA; V: TRBV7-2; J: TRBJ2-1; DNA: TGTGCCAGCAGCCCCATCGGAAATGAGCAGTTCTTC; CDR3: CASSPIGNEQFF
D: TRBD1; size: few; V: TRBV24-1; J: TRBJ1-5; DNA: TGTGCCACCAGTGATCCGCGGACAGGGAGCAATCAGCCCCAGCATTTT; CDR3: CATSDPRTGSNQPQHF
D: TRBD1; size: few; V: TRBV19; J: TRBJ1-1; DNA: TGTGCCAGTACCGACGGGACAGACCGAATGAACACTGAAGCTTTCTTT; CDR3: CASTDGTDRMNTEAFF
D: NA; size: few; V: TRBV7-2; J: TRBJ1-5; DNA: TGTGCCAGCAGCAGAGGACGGGACAATCAGCCCCAGCATTTT; CDR3: CASSRGRDNQPQHF
D: NA; size: NA; V: TRBV7-6; J: TRBJ2-1; DNA: TGTGCCAGCAGCCCATTTAGGGCAGGGACGCCGCATGAGCAGTTCTTC; CDR3: CASSPFRAGTPHEQFF
D: NA; size: NA; V: TRBV29-1; J: TRBJ2-7; DNA: TGCAGCGGGGGTTCGGGTAACGAGCAGTACTTC; CDR3: CSGGSGNEQYF
D: TRBD1; size: many; V: TRBV5-5; J: TRBJ2-5; DNA: TGTGCCAGCAGCCCTAGGACAGGGGGCAAGGGAGAGACCCAGTACTTC; CDR3: CASSPRTGGKGETQYF
D: NA; size: few; V: TRBV6-7; J: TRBJ1-5; DNA: TGTGCCAGCAGTTACTCCAGGGGTAGGCGCAATCAGCCCCAGCATTTT; CDR3: CASSYSRGRRNQPQHF
D: TRBD1; size: few; V: TRBV6-2/TRBV6-3; J: TRBJ2-7; DNA: TGTGCCAGCAGTTACGGGGCCAGGGGGTTCTACGAGCAGTACTTC; CDR3: CASSYGARGFYEQYF
D: NA; size: few; V: TRBV7-2; J: TRBJ2-5; DNA: TGTGCCAGCAGCTTAGCGGGGGGGCCCGAAGAGACCCAGTACTTC; CDR3: CASSLAGGPEETQYF
D: TRBD1; size: many; V: TRBV5-5; J: TRBJ2-1; DNA: TGTGCCAGCAGCTTCGGGTCTTTCACAGGGGTAGATGAGCAGTTCTTC; CDR3: CASSFGSFTGVDEQFF
D: NA; size: NA; V: TRBV5-1; J: TRBJ1-2; DNA: TGCGCCAGCAGACGATCCCTTACAGGGAGTTATGGCTACACCTTC; CDR3: CASRRSLTGSYGYTF
D: TRBD2; size: few; V: TRBV2; J: TRBJ2-3; DNA: TGTGCCAGCAGTGAAGCCGGCCTCCACGAACTAGCGGGGACAGATACGCAGTATTTT; CDR3: CASSEAGLHELAGTDTQYF
D: TRBD2; size: few; V: TRBV12-3/TRBV12-4; J: TRBJ2-5; DNA: TGTGCCAGCAGTAACCCCTTAGCGGGGGGGCGAGAGACCCAGTACTTC; CDR3: CASSNPLAGGRETQYF
D: TRBD2; size: many; V: TRBV7-2; J: TRBJ2-5; DNA: TGTGCCAGCAGCTTTTCTAAGACTAGCGGGGGCTATGGAGAGACCCAGTACTTC; CDR3: CASSFSKTSGGYGETQYF
D: TRBD2; size: NA; V: TRBV9; J: TRBJ2-7; DNA: TGTGCCAGCAGCGTGGGACTAGCGGGGGAAAGAGAGCAGTACTTC; CDR3: CASSVGLAGEREQYF
D: TRBD2; size: NA; V: TRBV9; J: TRBJ2-3; DNA: TGTGCCAGCAGCGCCTCCGGGACTAGCTTCCCAGATACGCAGTATTTT; CDR3: CASSASGTSFPDTQYF
D: TRBD1; size: NA; V: TRBV5-1; J: TRBJ2-5; DNA: TGCGCCAGCAGCTACTCCTATACAGGGGGTGGGGACCAAGAGACCCAGTACTTC; CDR3: CASSYSYTGGGDQETQYF
D: NA; size: few; V: TRBV5-4; J: TRBJ1-4; DNA: TGTGCCAGCAGCTTAGGCGGGGCAACTAATGAAAAACTGTTTTTT; CDR3: CASSLGGATNEKLFF
D: NA; size: many; V: TRBV6-6; J: TRBJ1-1; DNA: TGTGCCAGCAGCAACCTTATGAACACTGAAGCTTTCTTT; CDR3: CASSNLMNTEAFF
D: NA; size: many; V: TRBV27; J: TRBJ1-2; DNA: TGTGCCAGCAGGGGATTGTGGGGAGAGCCTAACTATGGCTACACCTTC; CDR3: CASRGLWGEPNYGYTF